Presented here are 32 T cell receptor beta chains from one specimen sequenced in a study of blood T cell repertoires in COVID-19. This table comes from immunoSEQ multiplex PCR, and its TCRdb copy is limited to in-frame clones, with some not included. The sample has approximately 130,000 clones, around 78% seen once. Sequenced input: peripheral blood. The receptors come from a human donor in a cohort sampled during active COVID-19.

This chain uses TRBV5-1 with TRBJ1-2; D ambiguous. The CDR3 spans 15 residues. Per the germline V gene, CDR1 is SGHRS and CDR2 is YFSETQ. V lost 0 bases to trimming and J lost 4 bases, with 13 bases between them. The CDR3 bases are TGCGCCAGCAGCTTGGAGACAATGGCCATCTATGGCTACACCTTC. This gives the protein CASSLETMAIYGYTF.

A few counts support this clone. The chain uses TRBV11-2 and TRBJ1-2, with D tentatively TRBD1 (6 bases). The germline V and J ends were trimmed by 5 bases and 8 bases, with 24 bases remaining between them. This CDR3 is built from 16 residues. The germline CDR1 and CDR2 sequences are SGHAT and FQNNGV. The chain's CDR3 is CASSPVPGQNIGGYTF. The CDR3, as DNA: TGTGCCAGCAGCCCGGTCCCGGGACAAAACATTGGGGGCTACACCTTC.

The chain links TRBV30 to TRBJ1-5; 7 bases are a match to TRBD1. The CDR3 consists of 17 residues. Germline CDR1 and CDR2: GTSNPN and SVGIG (reference sequence). The V and J ends lost 2 bases and 0 bases, in that order; junction bases with no gene match: 10. CDR3 DNA sequence: TGTGCCTGGAGTCCGGGACAGACCCAATATAGCAATCAGCCCCAGCATTTT. Translation gives CAWSPGQTQYSNQPQHF.

The rearrangement links TRBV11-2 to TRBJ2-5; D might be TRBD1 (7 bases). V shed 4 bases and J shed 5 bases, with 17 bases lying between them. Germline loops: CDR1 SGHAT, CDR2 FQNNGV. This CDR3 has 15 residues. The CDR3 reads CASSSFGRGGETQYF. The CDR3 DNA follows: TGTGCCAGCAGCTCCTTCGGGAGAGGGGGCGAGACCCAGTACTTC.

The chain couples TRBV3-1 (or the pseudogene TRBV3-2) to TRBJ2-1, with TRBD1 matching 7 bases. Trimming at V came to 4 bases and at J to 8 bases, leaving 5 bases not matched to a gene. Germline CDR1 reads LGHDT; CDR2 reads YNNKEL (reference sequence). The CDR3 contains 13 residues. The CDR3 bases are TGTGCCAGCAGCCCCCAACAGGGGTATGAGCAGTTCTTC. Protein: CASSPQQGYEQFF.

This clone was seen just once. V usage is TRBV20-1 and J usage is TRBJ1-1; D not certain. This CDR3 is 11 amino acids long. V was cut by 6 bases and J by 6 bases, with 11 bases left in between. Germline V CDR1 and CDR2: DFQATT, SNEGSKA (reference sequence). CDR3 loop: CSAPGRAEAFF. DNA for the CDR3: TGCAGTGCACCGGGGAGGGCTGAAGCTTTCTTT.

Only a few counts were recorded for this clone. The chain recombines TRBV6-5 with TRBJ1-5, with D possibly TRBD1 on 6 matching bases. Germline lookup yields CDR1 MNHEY and CDR2 SVGAGI. Trimming took off 6 bases at V and 14 bases at J, with 17 bases between the two ends. The CDR3 runs 12 residues. The CDR3 coding sequence is TGTGCCAGCAGGGATGGGGCAGGGGAAGAGCATTTT. Its protein product is CASRDGAGEEHF.

The chain links TRBV23-1 to TRBJ1-4, with 7 nucleotides matching TRBD1. TRBV23-1 is filed as an ORF, its function uncertain. The CDR3 loop spans 14 amino acids. V gave up 3 bases and J gave up 8 bases; unmatched junction bases: 6. In DNA form, the CDR3 reads TGCGCCAGCAGTCACAGACAGGGACACGAAAAACTGTTTTTT. Protein sequence: CASSHRQGHEKLFF.

There are many counts of this clone. This chain uses TRBV19 with TRBJ1-5; D unresolved. This CDR3 contains 14 residues. CDR1 is LNHDA, CDR2 SQIVND, per germline (reference sequence). V lost 4 bases to trimming and J lost 0 bases, with 7 bases between them. CDR3 sequence (DNA): TGTGCCAGTAGTACCCAGGATAGCAATCAGCCCCAGCATTTT. Translated: CASSTQDSNQPQHF.

A few counts support this clone. The J gene is TRBJ1-1, the V gene TRBV2; D is unclear. CDR1 is SNHLY and CDR2 is FYNNEI in the germline V gene. This CDR3 comprises 13 residues. The germline V and J ends were trimmed by 2 bases and 5 bases, with 9 bases remaining between them. DNA of the CDR3: TGTGCCAGCAGTGAATATGGGGAGACTGAAGCTTTCTTT. Its translation is CASSEYGETEAFF. Together with reference TRBV2 and TRBJ1-1, the CDR3 gives the full variable domain: EPEVTQTPSHQVTQMGQEVILRCVPISNHLYFYWYRQILGQKVEFLVSFYNNEISEKSEIFDDQFSVERPDGSNFTLKIRSTKLEDSAMYFCASSEYGETEAFFGQGTRLTVV.

This clone was counted between two and nine times. The rearrangement joins TRBV2 to TRBJ1-6; weak D call: TRBD1 (6 bases). V was trimmed by 11 bases and J by 5 bases, leaving 13 bases between them. CDR3 size: 13 residues. The germline V gene encodes CDR1 SNHLY and CDR2 FYNNEI. The CDR3 spells CAGEQGNNSPLHF. The CDR3 coding sequence is TGTGCCGGAGAACAGGGAAATAATTCACCCCTCCACTTT. Filled out from reference TRBV2 and TRBJ1-6, the complete variable domain reads EPEVTQTPSHQVTQMGQEVILRCVPISNHLYFYWYRQILGQKVEFLVSFYNNEISEKSEIFDDQFSVERPDGSNFTLKIRSTKLEDSAMYFCAGEQGNNSPLHFGNGTRLTVT.

The gene calls are TRBV4-1 and TRBJ2-5; the D gene is possibly TRBD1 (6 bases). The V end was cut by 4 bases, the J end by 1 base, with 10 bases between. Per germline, CDR1 MGHRA and CDR2 YSYEKL. The CDR3 runs 14 residues. CDR3 sequence: CASSRNRVQETQYF. CDR3 coding DNA: TGCGCCAGCAGCCGTAACAGGGTCCAAGAGACCCAGTACTTC.

The V gene is TRBV3-1 (or the pseudogene TRBV3-2), the J gene TRBJ2-2; possible D gene TRBD2, 5 bases. Trimming removed 8 bases from V and 3 bases from J, with 16 bases in between. This CDR3 contains 15 residues. CDR1 and CDR2 (germline): LGHDT, YNNKEL (reference sequence). CDR3 sequence reads: CASRGVSGHTGELFF. The CDR3 nucleotides read TGTGCCAGCCGGGGAGTGAGCGGTCACACCGGGGAGCTGTTTTTT.

The J gene is TRBJ2-7, the V gene TRBV5-5; 8 positions agree with TRBD1. Germline V lookup: CDR1 SGHKS, CDR2 YYEKEE (reference sequence). Trimming removed 5 bases from V and 6 bases from J; junction bases left unmatched: 10. This CDR3 contains 14 residues. The CDR3 spells CASSSRQGPLEQYF. The CDR3 DNA is TGTGCCAGCAGTTCCCGACAGGGGCCCCTCGAGCAGTACTTC. Using reference TRBV5-5 and TRBJ2-7 for the parts outside the CDR3, the full variable domain is DAGVTQSPTHLIKTRGQQVTLRCSPISGHKSVSWYQQVLGQGPQFIFQYYEKEERGRGNFPDRFSARQFPNYSSELNVNALLLGDSALYLCASSSRQGPLEQYFGPGTRLTVT.

The chain has TRBV10-2 and TRBJ2-3; 10 nucleotides match TRBD2. Germline-derived CDR1 and CDR2 are WSHSY and SAAADI. The CDR3 sequence is 17 residues long. Trimming cost V 2 bases and J 0 bases; bases outside gene matches: 5. The CDR3 bases are TGCGCCAGCAGTGAGGGACTAGCGGTATCTAGCACAGATACGCAGTATTTT. Translation: CASSEGLAVSSTDTQYF.

This clone occurred a few times. The chain is built from TRBV2 and TRBJ2-1, with D possibly matching TRBD1 (5 bases). Per the germline V gene, CDR1 is SNHLY and CDR2 is FYNNEI. Trimming stripped 8 bases from V and 3 bases from J, with 14 bases between. This CDR3 is built from 14 residues. The CDR3 DNA reads TGTGCCAGCCGGGTGCAGGGCCTCTACAATGAGCAGTTCTTC. Translated: CASRVQGLYNEQFF.

This chain joins TRBV27 and TRBJ1-4; D ambiguous. The CDR3 consists of 13 residues. V was trimmed by 0 bases and J by 10 bases, leaving 9 bases between them. The germline gives CDR1 MNHEY, CDR2 SMNVEV (reference sequence). CDR3 residues: CASSLSAGGKLFF. The DNA of the CDR3 is TGTGCCAGCAGTTTATCGGCAGGTGGAAAACTGTTTTTT.

The chain couples TRBV7-8 to TRBJ2-1; 10 bases map to TRBD1. This CDR3 spans 17 amino acids. Unmatched junction bases numbered 14, after V lost 5 bases and J lost 7 bases. CDR1 SGHVS and CDR2 FQNEAQ come from the germline V gene. CDR3 loop: CASSPRLTGTGENEQFF. CDR3 nucleotides: TGTGCCAGCAGCCCCCGTCTGACCGGGACAGGGGAAAATGAGCAGTTCTTC. The full variable domain, with the rest looked up from reference TRBV7-8 and TRBJ2-1, is GAGVSQSPRYKVAKRGQDVALRCDPISGHVSLFWYQQALGQGPEFLTYFQNEAQLDKSGLPSDRFFAERPEGSVSTLKIQRTQQEDSAVYLCASSPRLTGTGENEQFFGPGTRLTVL.

The chain recombines TRBV10-3 with TRBJ1-4, with TRBD1 identical over 7 bases. CDR3 size: 16 residues. Germline trimming cut 6 bases from V and 2 bases from J; bases unmatched to any gene: 9. Germline assignment: CDR1 ENHRY and CDR2 SYGVKD. The CDR3 sequence is CAIRGEKTGTNEKLFF. DNA for the CDR3: TGTGCCATCAGGGGGGAAAAGACAGGGACTAATGAAAAACTGTTTTTT.

This clone was seen only once. V and J are TRBV18 and TRBJ1-4; 11 bases align to TRBD1. Germline CDR1 KGHSH, CDR2 LQKENI. Trimming took 1 base from V and 8 from J; bases not matched to a gene: 6. This CDR3 is built from 16 residues. The CDR3: CASSPQAGQGGEKLFF. CDR3 coding DNA: TGTGCCAGCTCACCACAAGCGGGACAGGGGGGCGAAAAACTGTTTTTT.

The chain is built from TRBV15 and TRBJ1-5; D not certain. V lost 9 bases and J 0 bases, leaving 12 bases between the germline ends. CDR1 and CDR2 (germline): LNHNV, YYDKDF (reference sequence). The CDR3 is 14 residues long. The CDR3 nucleotides read TGTGCCACGGAGCAGTTCTATAGCAATCAGCCCCAGCATTTT. Amino acids: CATEQFYSNQPQHF.

This chain links TRBV5-8 with TRBJ1-5; 7 bases are a match to TRBD1. The germline CDR1 and CDR2 sequences are SGHTS and YDEGEE. This CDR3 has 16 residues. V was pared by 2 bases and J by 0 bases, with 5 bases of the junction left unmatched. The CDR3 protein is CASSFRGQYSNQPQHF. The CDR3 coding sequence is TGTGCCAGCAGCTTTCGGGGACAGTATAGCAATCAGCCCCAGCATTTT.

The V call is TRBV16, the J call TRBJ1-3, with D possibly matching TRBD1 (5 bases). V was pared by 0 bases and J by 3 bases, with 9 bases between. Germline CDR1 reads KGHSY; CDR2 reads FQNENV. The CDR3 loop spans 15 amino acids. The CDR3 DNA sequence: TGTGCCAGCAGCCAATCATCGCAGGGTGGAAACACCATATATTTT. Protein: CASSQSSQGGNTIYF.

This chain links TRBV29-1 with TRBJ2-7, with TRBD1 identical over 12 bases. The CDR3 consists of 13 residues. The V gene end was trimmed by 6 bases and the J gene end by 6 bases; junction bases not matched to a gene: 6. The V gene's germline CDR1 is SQVTM and CDR2 ANQGSEA. CDR3 protein: CSVFRDRGLEQYF. The CDR3 DNA is TGCAGCGTGTTCCGGGACAGGGGGCTCGAGCAGTACTTC.

The V call is TRBV5-1, the J call TRBJ1-5; maybe TRBD1 (5 bases). The V end was cut by 4 bases, the J end by 3 bases, with 8 bases between. The CDR3 runs to 13 residues. Germline CDR1 reads SGHRS; CDR2 reads YFSETQ. This CDR3 is CASSLTVNQPQHF. For the CDR3, the DNA is TGCGCCAGCAGCCTGACAGTCAATCAGCCCCAGCATTTT.

The V and J genes are TRBV5-1 and TRBJ2-5; 14 bases agree with TRBD2. V was pared by 4 bases and J by 4 bases, with 6 bases of the junction left unmatched. The CDR3 sequence is 16 residues long. Germline CDR1 is SGHRS and CDR2 is YFSETQ. As DNA, the CDR3 is TGCGCCAGCAGCCCCGCGACTAGCGGGGGGGCAGAGACCCAGTACTTC. Its translation is CASSPATSGGAETQYF.

This clone occurred a few times. This sequence joins TRBV2 and TRBJ2-2; 8 nucleotides line up with TRBD1. This CDR3 region has 17 residues. Germline V gives CDR1 SNHLY, CDR2 FYNNEI. Unmatched junction bases numbered 12, after V lost 2 bases and J lost 7 bases. CDR3: CASSEMGQAARIGELFF. CDR3 bases: TGTGCCAGCAGTGAAATGGGACAGGCCGCACGGATCGGGGAGCTGTTTTTT. Filled out from reference TRBV2 and TRBJ2-2, the complete variable domain reads EPEVTQTPSHQVTQMGQEVILRCVPISNHLYFYWYRQILGQKVEFLVSFYNNEISEKSEIFDDQFSVERPDGSNFTLKIRSTKLEDSAMYFCASSEMGQAARIGELFFGEGSRLTVL.

The chain uses TRBV12-3 or TRBV12-4 and TRBJ1-1; D ambiguous. Between the trimmed V and J ends, which lost 3 bases and 1 base, there was a span of 6 bases. The CDR3 consists of 13 residues. The CDR3 spells CASSFAENTEAFF. As DNA, the CDR3 is TGTGCCAGCAGTTTTGCGGAGAACACTGAAGCTTTCTTT.

This rearrangement joins TRBV28 to TRBJ2-3; tentatively, D is TRBD1 (6 bases). The CDR3 totals 13 residues. The V and J ends lost 6 bases and 6 bases respectively, with 13 bases between them. From germline, CDR1 is MDHEN and CDR2 SYDVKM. The DNA for the CDR3 is TGTGCCAGCAGCCGCCGGGACACGGATACGCAGTATTTT. Residues: CASSRRDTDTQYF.

This sequence joins TRBV6-2 or TRBV6-3 and TRBJ1-5; TRBD1 matches 8 bases. CDR1 is MNHEY, CDR2 SVGEGT, per germline. The CDR3 length is 12 residues. Trimming at V came to 5 bases and at J to 6 bases, leaving 0 bases not matched to a gene. The CDR3 sequence is CASSTGGQPQHF. CDR3 bases: TGTGCCAGCAGTACAGGGGGTCAGCCCCAGCATTTT.

This rearrangement joins TRBV6-2 or TRBV6-3 to TRBJ2-5, with 9 bases identical to TRBD1. V lost 1 base and J lost 3; bases outside the gene matches: 6. From germline, CDR1 is MNHEY and CDR2 SVGEGT. CDR3 length: 16 amino acids. CDR3 in DNA: TGTGCCAGCAGTTACTACCCATGGACAGGGGAAGAGACCCAGTACTTC. Its translation is CASSYYPWTGEETQYF.

This chain links TRBV4-1 with TRBJ2-3; 11 bases are shared with TRBD2. Germline lookup yields CDR1 MGHRA and CDR2 YSYEKL. The CDR3 is 19 residues long. V was clipped by 4 bases and J by 2 bases; unmatched bases: 14. This CDR3 is CASSLVAGGTTSSTDTQYF. Here the CDR3 DNA reads TGCGCCAGCAGCCTAGTAGCGGGGGGGACTACCTCTTCCACAGATACGCAGTATTTT.